The 20 T cell receptor beta chains listed next were all sequenced from one sample in a study of T cells after posttransplantation cyclophosphamide. The naive gate required viable CD3+CD4+ or CD3+CD8+ cells with CCR7+CD45RA+CD45RO-CD95-CD27+CD28+ phenotype. This table comes from immunoSEQ multiplex PCR, and its TCRdb copy is limited to in-frame clones, with some not included. The sample records roughly 20,000 clones, almost 99% being singletons. Sequenced material: naive CD4+ T cells sorted from PBMCs. The receptors originated from a man aged 40-50 years in good health, CMV-negative, and a related stem cell transplant donor.

V usage is TRBV29-1 and J usage is TRBJ2-2, with a possible D match to TRBD2 (6 bases). The CDR3 is 17 amino acids. V lost 5 bases, J lost 0 bases, and 19 bases lay in between. Germline assignment: CDR1 SQVTM and CDR2 ANQGSEA. CDR3 protein: CSVKTQFAGPNTGELFF. In DNA form, the CDR3 reads TGCAGCGTTAAAACCCAGTTTGCGGGGCCGAACACCGGGGAGCTGTTTTTT.

The chain is built from TRBV5-4 and TRBJ1-2; 7 bases map to TRBD1. The trim removed 4 bases at V and 4 bases at J, leaving 7 bases unmatched. The CDR3 sequence is 14 residues long. CDR1 is SGHNT, CDR2 YYREEE, per germline (reference sequence). The CDR3, as DNA: TGTGCCAGCAGCCCGGGGGACAGCAGCTATGGCTACACCTTC. It translates to CASSPGDSSYGYTF.

The V gene is TRBV11-2, the J gene TRBJ2-1; 8 nucleotides align to TRBD2. Looked up from germline, CDR1 is SGHAT and CDR2 is FQNNGV. The CDR3 spans 18 residues. V was clipped by 3 bases and J by 2 bases; unmatched bases: 12. CDR3 bases: TGTGCCAGCAGCTTTCCCCTTGGTAGCGGGAAAGCCTACAATGAGCAGTTCTTC. This translates into CASSFPLGSGKAYNEQFF.

This chain uses TRBV5-1 with TRBJ2-7; TRBD2 matches 13 bases. CDR3 length: 16 amino acids. Trimming cost V 0 bases and J 6 bases; bases outside gene matches: 6. Germline CDR1 is SGHRS and CDR2 is YFSETQ. This CDR3 is CASSLVTSGRAIEQYF. CDR3 bases: TGCGCCAGCAGCTTGGTTACTAGCGGGAGGGCCATCGAGCAGTACTTC.

The V and J genes are TRBV14 and TRBJ2-1; the D is unclear. CDR1 is SGHDN and CDR2 is FVKESK in the germline V gene. The CDR3 contains 15 residues. V lost 0 bases and J 2 bases, leaving 8 bases between the germline ends. The CDR3 sequence is CASSQDLLPYNEQFF. In DNA, the CDR3 is TGTGCCAGCAGCCAAGACCTTCTACCCTACAATGAGCAGTTCTTC.

This chain uses TRBV7-2 with TRBJ1-4, with D unclear. Germline V gives CDR1 SGHTA, CDR2 FQGNSA. Trimming removed 5 bases from V and 5 bases from J, with 15 bases in between. The CDR3 loop spans 15 amino acids. This chain's CDR3 is CASSPQRSYNEKLFF. Written as DNA, the CDR3 is TGTGCCAGCAGCCCCCAGAGGTCTTACAATGAAAAACTGTTTTTT.

The chain employs TRBV6-1 and TRBJ2-7; tentatively, D is TRBD2 (5 bases). CDR3 length: 13 amino acids. V lost 7 bases and J 6 bases, leaving 16 bases between the germline ends. In germline, CDR1 is MNHNS, CDR2 SASEGT. The CDR3 protein is CASTLELRVEQYF. CDR3 DNA: TGTGCCAGCACCCTGGAGCTGCGGGTCGAGCAGTACTTC.

The J gene is TRBJ2-5, the V gene TRBV7-9; 9 positions match TRBD2. This CDR3 region has 15 residues. V dropped 1 base and J dropped 5; count of bases not matched to a gene: 5. CDR1 is SEHNR and CDR2 is FQNEAQ in the germline V gene (reference sequence). The CDR3 spells CASSLGISGSETQYF. The CDR3 DNA sequence: TGTGCCAGCAGCTTAGGGATTAGCGGGAGCGAGACCCAGTACTTC.

J is TRBJ2-7 and V is TRBV5-1; 10 bases line up with TRBD1. The germline gives CDR1 SGHRS, CDR2 YFSETQ. V lost 2 bases and J lost 6; bases outside the gene matches: 11. CDR3 size: 16 residues. The CDR3 sequence: CASSLKTGTGDGEQYF. The CDR3 coding sequence is TGCGCCAGCAGCTTAAAAACCGGGACAGGGGATGGCGAGCAGTACTTC.

The rearrangement links TRBV7-9 to TRBJ1-4; 10 bases match TRBD1. V shed 3 bases, J shed 8 bases, and the junction held 3 bases outside the gene matches. Germline V gene sequence: CDR1 SEHNR, CDR2 FQNEAQ (reference sequence). The CDR3 loop spans 14 amino acids. CDR3 sequence: CASSFGTGDEKLFF. The CDR3, as DNA: TGTGCCAGCAGCTTTGGGACAGGGGACGAAAAACTGTTTTTT.

V is TRBV28 and J is TRBJ2-1; tentatively, D is TRBD2 (6 bases). CDR1 and CDR2 (germline): MDHEN, SYDVKM. Trimming stripped 6 bases from V and 5 bases from J, with 23 bases between. This CDR3 is built from 17 residues. The CDR3 sequence: CASRKSASLALHNEQFF. DNA of the CDR3: TGTGCCAGCAGAAAGTCAGCGTCACTAGCCCTCCACAATGAGCAGTTCTTC.

In its sample, this clone was seen once. The rearrangement joins TRBV9 to TRBJ2-2; D perhaps matches TRBD1 (5 bases). CDR3 length: 17 residues. CDR1 and CDR2 from the germline V gene are SGDLS and YYNGEE. The V end lost 0 bases, the J end lost 6 bases, and 18 bases lay between the germline ends. CDR3 sequence: CASSVVAGIIAAGELFF. CDR3 in DNA: TGTGCCAGCAGCGTAGTGGCAGGGATAATTGCCGCCGGGGAGCTGTTTTTT.

V usage is TRBV30 and J usage is TRBJ2-3; TRBD2 might be the D (7 bases). The V and J ends lost 3 bases and 1 base respectively, with 11 bases between them. The CDR3 consists of 14 residues. Germline CDR1 reads GTSNPN; CDR2 reads SVGIG (reference sequence). In nucleotides, the CDR3 is TGTGCCTGGAGCCGAGGGGGGGGCACAGATACGCAGTATTTT. It specifies CAWSRGGGTDTQYF.

The V gene is TRBV9, the J gene TRBJ1-4; D might be TRBD1 (6 bases). The CDR3 runs to 18 residues. Germline CDR1 reads SGDLS; CDR2 reads YYNGEE. Trimming pared 0 bases from V and 1 base from J, leaving 16 bases between. Here the CDR3 reads CASSVGLSGHLTNEKLFF. In nucleotides, the CDR3 is TGTGCCAGCAGCGTAGGTCTCTCGGGACACTTAACTAATGAAAAACTGTTTTTT.

This sequence joins TRBV27 and TRBJ2-1; 13 bases map to TRBD2. Germline assignment: CDR1 MNHEY and CDR2 SMNVEV (reference sequence). The CDR3 spans 17 residues. V lost 4 bases to trimming and J lost 2 bases; unmatched junction nucleotides: 5. The CDR3 sequence: CASSSGLAGMTYNEQFF. The CDR3, as DNA: TGTGCCAGCAGTTCGGGACTAGCGGGGATGACCTACAATGAGCAGTTCTTC.

This chain joins TRBV6-1 and TRBJ2-1, with TRBD2 matching over 13 bases. Germline V gene data show CDR1 as MNHNS and CDR2 as SASEGT. Germline trimming cut 4 bases from V and 0 bases from J; bases unmatched to any gene: 3. This CDR3 spans 17 amino acids. The DNA for the CDR3 is TGTGCCAGCAGTGGACTAGCGGGGGGCCTCTCCTACAATGAGCAGTTCTTC. This gives the protein CASSGLAGGLSYNEQFF.

The chain couples TRBV7-3 to TRBJ2-7; D is possibly TRBD1 (5 bases). The V and J ends lost 5 bases and 4 bases respectively, with 12 bases between them. This CDR3 is 13 amino acids long. Per germline, CDR1 SGHTA and CDR2 FQGTGA. The CDR3 loop is CASSGNRGYEQYF. As DNA, the CDR3 is TGTGCCAGCAGCGGAAATAGGGGTTACGAGCAGTACTTC.

Written as DNA, the CDR3 is TGTGCCAGCAGCTTGGATCGGTATACGCAGTATTTT. Residues: CASSLDRYTQYF. This chain joins TRBV5-6 and TRBJ2-3, with no clear D. From germline, CDR1 is SGHDT and CDR2 YYEEEE. The CDR3 loop spans 12 amino acids. Deletions cut 0 bases from V and 7 bases from J, with 6 bases between.

V gene TRBV9 combines with J gene TRBJ2-5; D is perhaps TRBD2 (5 bases). Trimming left V 0 bases short and J 4 bases short, with 7 bases between. CDR1 is SGDLS and CDR2 is YYNGEE in the germline V gene. CDR3 length equals 13 residues. This CDR3 is CASSVVSGETQYF. The CDR3 nucleotides read TGTGCCAGCAGCGTAGTCAGCGGAGAGACCCAGTACTTC.

This clone has only one observation. The chain recombines TRBV7-2 with TRBJ2-1, with TRBD2 matching 15 bases. This CDR3 is built from 18 residues. Germline loops: CDR1 SGHTA, CDR2 FQGNSA. V lost 5 bases, J lost 1 base, and 6 bases stayed unmatched. The CDR3 spells CASSPPGLAGGSYNEQFF. The CDR3 DNA follows: TGTGCCAGCAGCCCGCCGGGACTAGCGGGAGGTTCCTACAATGAGCAGTTCTTC.